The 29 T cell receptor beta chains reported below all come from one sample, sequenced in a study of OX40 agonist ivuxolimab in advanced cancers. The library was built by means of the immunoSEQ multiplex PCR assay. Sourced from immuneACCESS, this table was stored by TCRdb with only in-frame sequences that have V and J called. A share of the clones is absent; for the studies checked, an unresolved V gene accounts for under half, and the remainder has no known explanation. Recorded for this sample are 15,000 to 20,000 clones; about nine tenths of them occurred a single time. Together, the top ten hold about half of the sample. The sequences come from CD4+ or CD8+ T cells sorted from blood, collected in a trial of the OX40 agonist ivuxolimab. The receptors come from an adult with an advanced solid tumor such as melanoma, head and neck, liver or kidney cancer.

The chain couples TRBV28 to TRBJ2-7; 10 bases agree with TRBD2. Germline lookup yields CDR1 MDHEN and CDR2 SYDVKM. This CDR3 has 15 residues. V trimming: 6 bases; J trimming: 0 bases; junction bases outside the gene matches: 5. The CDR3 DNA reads TGTGCCAGCAGGCTGACTAGCGGGCACTCCTACGAGCAGTACTTC. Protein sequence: CASRLTSGHSYEQYF.

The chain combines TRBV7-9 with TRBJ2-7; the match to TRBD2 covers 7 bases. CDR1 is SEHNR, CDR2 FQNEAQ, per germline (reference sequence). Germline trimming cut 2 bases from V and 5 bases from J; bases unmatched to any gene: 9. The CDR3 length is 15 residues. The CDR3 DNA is TGTGCCAGCAGCTTAAATCGGGAGGTGGGGGACGAGCAGTACTTC. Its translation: CASSLNREVGDEQYF.

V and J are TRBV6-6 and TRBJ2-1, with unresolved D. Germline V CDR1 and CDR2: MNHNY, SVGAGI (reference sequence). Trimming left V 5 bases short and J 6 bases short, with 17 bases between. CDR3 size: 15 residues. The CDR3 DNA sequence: TGTGCCAGCAGTCAAGGACGGAACCCTTTCAATGAGCAGTTCTTC. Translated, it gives CASSQGRNPFNEQFF.

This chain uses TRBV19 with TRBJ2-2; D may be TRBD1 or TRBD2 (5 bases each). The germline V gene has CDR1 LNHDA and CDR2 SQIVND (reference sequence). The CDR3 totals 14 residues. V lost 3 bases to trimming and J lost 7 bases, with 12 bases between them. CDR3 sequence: CASSMGPAGGELFF. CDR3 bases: TGTGCCAGTAGTATGGGACCGGCCGGCGGGGAGCTGTTTTTT.

CDR3 nucleotides: TGCGCCAGCAGCCAAGAATTAGCGGGAGGCCACTACGAGCAGTACTTC. Translation: CASSQELAGGHYEQYF. This chain links TRBV4-3 with TRBJ2-7; 10 positions agree with TRBD2. This CDR3 comprises 16 residues. CDR1 is LGHNA and CDR2 is YSLEER in the germline V gene. Trimming cost V 0 bases and J 3 bases; bases outside gene matches: 5.

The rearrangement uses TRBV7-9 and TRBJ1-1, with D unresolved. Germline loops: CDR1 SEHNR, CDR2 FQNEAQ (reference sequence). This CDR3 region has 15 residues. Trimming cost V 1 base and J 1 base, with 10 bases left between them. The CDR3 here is CASSLVPGRNTEAFF. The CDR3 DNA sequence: TGTGCCAGCAGCTTAGTCCCTGGCAGGAACACTGAAGCTTTCTTT.

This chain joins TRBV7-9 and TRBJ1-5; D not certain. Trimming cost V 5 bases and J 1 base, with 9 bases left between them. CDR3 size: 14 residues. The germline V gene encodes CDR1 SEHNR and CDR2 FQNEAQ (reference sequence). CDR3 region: CASSPLESNQPQHF. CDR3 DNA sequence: TGTGCCAGCAGCCCACTCGAAAGCAATCAGCCCCAGCATTTT.

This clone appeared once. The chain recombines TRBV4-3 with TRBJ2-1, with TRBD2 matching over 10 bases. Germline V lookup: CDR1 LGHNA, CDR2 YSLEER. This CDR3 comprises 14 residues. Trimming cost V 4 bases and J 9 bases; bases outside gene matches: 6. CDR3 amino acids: CASSLGTSAVEQFF. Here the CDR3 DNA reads TGCGCCAGCAGCCTAGGGACTAGCGCCGTTGAGCAGTTCTTC.

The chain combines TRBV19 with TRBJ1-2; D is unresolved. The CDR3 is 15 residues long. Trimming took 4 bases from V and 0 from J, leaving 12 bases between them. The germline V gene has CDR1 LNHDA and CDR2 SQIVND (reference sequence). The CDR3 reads CASSSWVGANYGYTF. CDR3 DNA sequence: TGTGCCAGTAGTAGTTGGGTAGGAGCTAACTATGGCTACACCTTC.

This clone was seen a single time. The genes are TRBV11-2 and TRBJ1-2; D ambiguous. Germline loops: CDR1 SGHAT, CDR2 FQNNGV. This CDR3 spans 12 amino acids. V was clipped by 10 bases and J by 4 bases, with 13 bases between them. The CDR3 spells CATFRNPYGYTF. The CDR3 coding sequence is TGTGCCACGTTCCGGAATCCCTATGGCTACACCTTC.

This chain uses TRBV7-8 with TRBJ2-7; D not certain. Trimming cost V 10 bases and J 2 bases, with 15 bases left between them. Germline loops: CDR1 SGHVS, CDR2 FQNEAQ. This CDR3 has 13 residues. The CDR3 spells CATYTLGTYEQYF. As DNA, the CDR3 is TGTGCCACCTACACACTGGGGACCTACGAGCAGTACTTC.

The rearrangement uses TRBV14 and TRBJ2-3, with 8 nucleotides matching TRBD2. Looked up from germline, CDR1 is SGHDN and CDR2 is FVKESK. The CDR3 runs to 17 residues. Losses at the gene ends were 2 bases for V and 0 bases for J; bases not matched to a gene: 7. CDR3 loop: CASSQLTSAPSTDTQYF. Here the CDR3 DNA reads TGTGCCAGCAGCCAACTGACTAGCGCTCCTAGCACAGATACGCAGTATTTT.

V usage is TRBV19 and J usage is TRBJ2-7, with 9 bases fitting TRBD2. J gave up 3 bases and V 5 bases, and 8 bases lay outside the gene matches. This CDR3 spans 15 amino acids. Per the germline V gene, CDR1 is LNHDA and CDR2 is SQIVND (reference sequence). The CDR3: CASSPGSGRSYEQYF. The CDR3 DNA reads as TGTGCCAGTAGTCCGGGAAGCGGGAGGAGCTACGAGCAGTACTTC.

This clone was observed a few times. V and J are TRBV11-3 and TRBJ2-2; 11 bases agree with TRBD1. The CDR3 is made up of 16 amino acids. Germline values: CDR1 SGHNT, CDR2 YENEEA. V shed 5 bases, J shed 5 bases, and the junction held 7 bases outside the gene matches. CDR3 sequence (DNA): TGTGCCAGCAGCGCCGGACAGGGGGCGAGAACCGGGGAGCTGTTTTTT. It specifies CASSAGQGARTGELFF.

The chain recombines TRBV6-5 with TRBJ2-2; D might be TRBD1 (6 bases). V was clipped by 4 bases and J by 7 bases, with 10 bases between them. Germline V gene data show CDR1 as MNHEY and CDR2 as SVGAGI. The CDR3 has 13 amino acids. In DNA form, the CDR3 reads TGTGCCAGCAGTTTGGGGGCTGTCGGGGAGCTGTTTTTT. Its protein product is CASSLGAVGELFF.

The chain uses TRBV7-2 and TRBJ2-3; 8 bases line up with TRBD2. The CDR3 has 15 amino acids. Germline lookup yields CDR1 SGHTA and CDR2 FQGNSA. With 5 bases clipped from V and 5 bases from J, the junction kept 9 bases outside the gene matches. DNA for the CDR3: TGTGCCAGCAGCCTTACTAGCGGCACTTTAGATACGCAGTATTTT. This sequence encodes CASSLTSGTLDTQYF. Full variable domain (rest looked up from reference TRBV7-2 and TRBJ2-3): GAGVSQSPSNKVTEKGKDVELRCDPISGHTALYWYRQSLGQGLEFLIYFQGNSAPDKSGLPSDRFSAERTGGSVSTLTIQRTQQEDSAVYLCASSLTSGTLDTQYFGPGTRLTVL.

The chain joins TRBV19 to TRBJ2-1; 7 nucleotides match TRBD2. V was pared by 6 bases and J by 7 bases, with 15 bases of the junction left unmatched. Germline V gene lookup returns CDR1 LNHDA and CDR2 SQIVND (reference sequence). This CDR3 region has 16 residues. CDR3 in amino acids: CASRLVGGGPSNEQFF. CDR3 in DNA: TGTGCCAGTAGGCTTGTGGGGGGAGGGCCTTCTAATGAGCAGTTCTTC.

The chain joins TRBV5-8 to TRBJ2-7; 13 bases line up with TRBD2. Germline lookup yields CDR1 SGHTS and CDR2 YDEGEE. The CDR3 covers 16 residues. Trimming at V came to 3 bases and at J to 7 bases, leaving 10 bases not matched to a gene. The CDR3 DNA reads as TGTGCCAGCAGCTCCATAGAGGGACTAGCGGGAAATGAGCAGTACTTC. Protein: CASSSIEGLAGNEQYF.

The CDR3 DNA follows: TGTGCCAGCAGCCGTACTAGCGGGAGAGGGACCGGGGAGCTGTTTTTT. Translation gives CASSRTSGRGTGELFF. V is TRBV5-4 and J is TRBJ2-2, with TRBD2 identical over 11 bases. The CDR3 extends over 16 amino acids. With V trimmed by 4 bases and J by 5 bases, 7 bases remained unmatched. Germline V gene lookup returns CDR1 SGHNT and CDR2 YYREEE (reference sequence).

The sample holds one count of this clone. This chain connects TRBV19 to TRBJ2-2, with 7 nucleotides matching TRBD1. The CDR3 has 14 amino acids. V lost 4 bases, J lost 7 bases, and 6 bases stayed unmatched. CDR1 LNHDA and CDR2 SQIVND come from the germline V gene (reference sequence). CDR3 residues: CASSTGTVSGELFF. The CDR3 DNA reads TGTGCCAGTAGTACAGGGACAGTCAGCGGGGAGCTGTTTTTT.

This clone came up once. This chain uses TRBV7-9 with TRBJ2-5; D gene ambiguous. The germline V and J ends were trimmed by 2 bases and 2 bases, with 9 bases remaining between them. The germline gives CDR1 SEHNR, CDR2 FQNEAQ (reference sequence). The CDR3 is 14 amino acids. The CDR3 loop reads CASSLSPTQETQYF. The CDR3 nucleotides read TGTGCCAGCAGCTTAAGTCCCACACAAGAGACCCAGTACTTC.

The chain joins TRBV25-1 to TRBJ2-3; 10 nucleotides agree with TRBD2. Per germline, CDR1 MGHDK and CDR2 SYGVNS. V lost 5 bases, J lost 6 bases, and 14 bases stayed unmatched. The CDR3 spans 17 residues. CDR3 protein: CASSPLWTSGAGDTQYF. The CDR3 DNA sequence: TGTGCCAGCAGTCCCCTTTGGACTAGCGGAGCGGGGGATACGCAGTATTTT. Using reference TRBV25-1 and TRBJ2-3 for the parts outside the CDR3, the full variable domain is EADIYQTPRYLVIGTGKKITLECSQTMGHDKMYWYQQDPGMELHLIHYSYGVNSTEKGDLSSESTVSRIRTEHFPLTLESARPSHTSQYLCASSPLWTSGAGDTQYFGPGTRLTVL.

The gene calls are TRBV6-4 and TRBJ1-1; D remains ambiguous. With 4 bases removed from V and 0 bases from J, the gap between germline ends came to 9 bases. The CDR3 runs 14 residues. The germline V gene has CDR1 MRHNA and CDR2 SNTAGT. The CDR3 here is CASSAPGMNTEAFF. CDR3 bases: TGTGCCAGCAGTGCCCCGGGGATGAACACTGAAGCTTTCTTT.

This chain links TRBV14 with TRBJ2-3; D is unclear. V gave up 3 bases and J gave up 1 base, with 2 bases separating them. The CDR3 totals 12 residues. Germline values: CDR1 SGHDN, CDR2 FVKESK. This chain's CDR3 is CASSHGTDTQYF. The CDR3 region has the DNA TGTGCCAGCAGCCATGGCACAGATACGCAGTATTTT.

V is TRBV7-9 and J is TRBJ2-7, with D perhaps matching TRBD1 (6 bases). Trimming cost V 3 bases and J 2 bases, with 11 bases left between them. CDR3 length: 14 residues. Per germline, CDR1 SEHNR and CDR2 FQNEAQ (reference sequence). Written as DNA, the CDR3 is TGTGCCAGCAGCTTTTTGGGGACACCCTACGAGCAGTACTTC. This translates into CASSFLGTPYEQYF. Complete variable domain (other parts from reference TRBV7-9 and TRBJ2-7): DTGVSQNPRHKITKRGQNVTFRCDPISEHNRLYWYRQTLGQGPEFLTYFQNEAQLEKSRLLSDRFSAERPKGSFSTLEIQRTEQGDSAMYLCASSFLGTPYEQYFGPGTRLTVT.

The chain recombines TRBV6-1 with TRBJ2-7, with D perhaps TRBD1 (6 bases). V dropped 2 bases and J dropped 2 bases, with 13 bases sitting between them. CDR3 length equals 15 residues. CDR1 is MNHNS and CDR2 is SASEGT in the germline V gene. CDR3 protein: CASSEIVDRTYEQYF. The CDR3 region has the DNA TGTGCCAGCAGTGAAATCGTGGACAGAACCTACGAGCAGTACTTC.

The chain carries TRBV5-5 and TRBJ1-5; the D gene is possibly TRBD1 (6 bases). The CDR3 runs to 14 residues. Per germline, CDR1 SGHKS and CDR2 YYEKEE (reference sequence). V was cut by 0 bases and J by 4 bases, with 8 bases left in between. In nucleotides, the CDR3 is TGTGCCAGCAGCTTGGGAACAGGGAATCAGCCCCAGCATTTT. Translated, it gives CASSLGTGNQPQHF.

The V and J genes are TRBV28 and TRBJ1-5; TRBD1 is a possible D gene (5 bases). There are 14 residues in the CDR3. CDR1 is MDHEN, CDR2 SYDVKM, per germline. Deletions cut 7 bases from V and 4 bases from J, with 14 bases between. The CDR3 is CASTDRNLNQPQHF. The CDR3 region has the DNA TGTGCCAGCACCGACAGAAATCTGAATCAGCCCCAGCATTTT.

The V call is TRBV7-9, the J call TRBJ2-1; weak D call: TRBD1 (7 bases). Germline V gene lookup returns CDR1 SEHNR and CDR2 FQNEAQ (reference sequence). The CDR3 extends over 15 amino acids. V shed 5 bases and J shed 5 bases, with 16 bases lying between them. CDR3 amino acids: CASSRRGDSDNEQFF. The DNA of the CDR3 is TGTGCCAGCAGCCGGAGGGGGGACAGTGACAATGAGCAGTTCTTC.